This is a list of T cell receptor beta chains from one sample in a study of cytomegalovirus exposure and HLA in healthy donors. TCRdb's table, derived via immunoSEQ multiplex PCR, lists solely in-frame clones and lacks some. This sample has 140,000 or so clones, with about a tenth found just once. The sequencing input was PBMCs. Receptor source: a male donor in good health and CMV-seronegative. Each CDR3 is given with its conserved first and last residue. A D gene is named only where the DNA matches it firmly. Clone sizes are given selectively: once, few, many, or a class where the clone is expanded.

NA,15,NA,TRBJ2-1,TRBV7-2,TGTGCCAGCAGCTTAATACAGGGAGGGGACGATGAGCAGTTCTTC,CASSLIQGGDDEQFF
NA,15,few,TRBJ2-5,TRBV9,TGTGCCAGCAGCGTAGATGGTTCAGGGGTAGGCGGTCAGTACTTC,CASSVDGSGVGGQYF
NA,15,NA,TRBJ1-5,TRBV28,TGTGCCAGCACTCCGCTGGGGACTGGCAATCAGCCCCAGCATTTT,CASTPLGTGNQPQHF
TRBD1,15,few,TRBJ1-1,TRBV4-3,TGCGCCAGCAGGTACGACAGGGGGTACGACACTGAAGCTTTCTTT,CASRYDRGYDTEAFF
TRBD1,13,few,TRBJ1-1,TRBV5-1,TGCGCCAGCAGCATAGGGACAGGGGGTGAAGCTTTCTTT,CASSIGTGGEAFF
NA,16,NA,TRBJ1-6,TRBV7-6,TGTGCCAGCAGCTTAGATCCGGCAGGCGGGAATTCACCCCTCCACTTT,CASSLDPAGGNSPLHF
TRBD1,16,NA,TRBJ2-4,TRBV5-1,TGCGCCAGCAGTTCCGGACAGGAGAATTCCAAAAACATTCAGTACTTC,CASSSGQENSKNIQYF
NA,15,NA,TRBJ1-1,TRBV11-2,TGTGCCAGCAGCCCAACGCCCAACTTGATCACTGAAGCTTTCTTT,CASSPTPNLITEAFF
NA,11,NA,TRBJ2-7,TRBV13,TGTGCCAGCAGCTTATCGGGTGAGCAGTACTTC,CASSLSGEQYF
TRBD2,17,few,TRBJ2-1,TRBV14,TGTGCCAGCAGCAAGAGTGGGTCCGGGCCTAGCGGGGACCAGCAGTTCTTC,CASSKSGSGPSGDQQFF
TRBD2,16,few,TRBJ2-3,TRBV28,TGTGCCAGCAGTTCCCCCGGACTAGCGGGGACAGATACGCAGTATTTT,CASSSPGLAGTDTQYF
TRBD1,14,NA,TRBJ1-1,TRBV7-3,TGTGCCAGCAGCTCCGGGACAGGGAACACTGAAGCTTTCTTT,CASSSGTGNTEAFF
NA,18,few,TRBJ2-7,TRBV5-1,TGCGCCAGCAGCCCAGCGGGCAGAGTTGATCGGGTTTCGGGGGAGCAGTACTTC,CASSPAGRVDRVSGEQYF
TRBD1,16,few,TRBJ2-1,TRBV5-1,TGCGCCAGCAGCTTGGAAGGGACAGGGGGAGGCGATGAGCAGTTCTTC,CASSLEGTGGGDEQFF
NA,14,few,TRBJ1-5,TRBV5-1,TGCGCCAGCAGCTTGTGGGGGGGAGACCAGCCCCAGCATTTT,CASSLWGGDQPQHF
TRBD1,12,NA,TRBJ2-7,TRBV12-5,TGTGCTAGTGGGCACAGGGGGTACGAGCAGTACTTC,CASGHRGYEQYF
NA,14,few,TRBJ1-5,TRBV29-1,TGCAGCGTTGAAGGGGAGGGTAGCAATCAGCCCCAGCATTTT,CSVEGEGSNQPQHF
TRBD2,15,NA,TRBJ2-7,TRBV7-6,TGTGCCAGCAGCTTAGAGGGGGGACTAGCCTACGAGCAGTACTTC,CASSLEGGLAYEQYF
NA,14,NA,TRBJ1-5,TRBV4-3,TGCGCCAGCAGCCATCTAGCGGGGAATCAGCCCCAGCATTTT,CASSHLAGNQPQHF
TRBD2,16,NA,TRBJ2-1,TRBV4-1,TGCGCCAGCAGCCAAGCAGGCGGGGGGGCCTACAATGAGCAGTTCTTC,CASSQAGGGAYNEQFF
TRBD2,15,NA,TRBJ2-5,TRBV7-2,TGTGCCAGCAGCCCCTCCGGGACTAGCGGCGGGACCCAGTACTTC,CASSPSGTSGGTQYF
NA,15,few,TRBJ1-6,TRBV7-2,TGTGCCAGCAGCTTACGCCCCCCGGTGGGAGACGTCCTCCACTTT,CASSLRPPVGDVLHF
NA,15,few,TRBJ2-7,TRBV27,TGTGCCAGCAGCCCCTGGGCCGGTGGAAACTACGAGCAGTACTTC,CASSPWAGGNYEQYF
TRBD2,18,NA,TRBJ2-7,TRBV5-6,TGTGCCAGCAGCCCTGGACTAGCGGGAGGGGCAAGAGAGTACGAGCAGTACTTC,CASSPGLAGGAREYEQYF
TRBD1,16,few,TRBJ1-2,TRBV6-4,TGTGCCAGCAGTGACGATCCGGGACAGGGTCTCTATGGCTACACCTTC,CASSDDPGQGLYGYTF
NA,12,NA,TRBJ1-2,TRBV10-3,TGTGCCACCACGACCGTAGCCTATGGCTACACCTTC,CATTTVAYGYTF
TRBD1,12,NA,TRBJ1-1,TRBV7-9,TGTGCCAGCAGTTACAGGGGGACTGAAGCTTTCTTT,CASSYRGTEAFF
NA,15,few,TRBJ1-1,TRBV7-9,TGTGCCAGCAGCTTACTTCAGGGGACGAACACTGAAGCTTTCTTT,CASSLLQGTNTEAFF
TRBD1,12,few,TRBJ1-1,TRBV29-1,TGCAGCGGTAGGGACAGGGGCACTGAAGCCTTCTTT,CSGRDRGTEAFF
TRBD1,16,once,TRBJ2-6,TRBV18,TGTGCCAGCCCACAGGGGCTGCCCTCTGGGGCCAACGTCCTGACTTTC,CASPQGLPSGANVLTF
NA,15,NA,TRBJ1-5,TRBV28,TGTGCCAGCAGTGTTGACAAAAGCCCTGGGAGGCCCCAGCATTTT,CASSVDKSPGRPQHF
NA,16,few,TRBJ2-1,TRBV29-1,TGCAGCGTTGATTCGCACAGGGAAGTATCCTACAATGAGCAGTTCTTC,CSVDSHREVSYNEQFF
NA,14,few,TRBJ2-1,TRBV5-1,TGCGCCAGCAGCTTGGCCGTCCAGAACAATGAGCAGTTCTTC,CASSLAVQNNEQFF
NA,11,few,TRBJ2-5,TRBV7-2,TGTGCCAGCAGCTCCCGGGAGACCCAGTACTTC,CASSSRETQYF
NA,13,few,TRBJ2-7,TRBV28,TGTGCCAGCAGTCCCAGGATCGCAGGGGAGCAGTACTTC,CASSPRIAGEQYF
NA,16,NA,TRBJ2-2,TRBV4-2,TGTGCCAGCAGCGCTCAAACAGGGAGGGGCACCGGGGAGCTGTTTTTT,CASSAQTGRGTGELFF
NA,14,NA,TRBJ1-4,TRBV5-1,TGCGCCAGCAGCTCGGGGGGGGGAGGAGAAAAACTGTTTTTT,CASSSGGGGEKLFF
NA,14,few,TRBJ1-5,TRBV28,TGTGCCAGCAGTAGGGAGACTAGCAATCAGCCCCAGCATTTT,CASSRETSNQPQHF
NA,16,NA,TRBJ2-7,TRBV7-9,TGTGCCAGCAGCCCTCCCGCTATAATGAGCACTTACGAGCAGTACTTC,CASSPPAIMSTYEQYF
NA,14,NA,TRBJ1-5,TRBV27,TGTGCCAGCAGTTTGGCCGGGTTCAATCAGCCCCAGCATTTT,CASSLAGFNQPQHF
TRBD2,15,NA,TRBJ2-7,TRBV4-1,TGCGCCAGCAGCCCGAGGACTAGCGGGAGTTACGAACAGTACTTC,CASSPRTSGSYEQYF
TRBD1,17,NA,TRBJ2-7,TRBV30,TGTGCCTGGAGTAGGGGGGGGCCGGGACAGGGGTCCTACGAGCAGTACTTC,CAWSRGGPGQGSYEQYF
TRBD1,15,few,TRBJ1-5,TRBV19,TGTGCCAGTAGTATAGTGGGACAGGGGGCTCAGCCCCAGCATTTT,CASSIVGQGAQPQHF
NA,14,few,TRBJ2-7,TRBV6-5,TGTGCCAGCACGGGCAGGGGCGACTCCTACGAGCAGTACTTC,CASTGRGDSYEQYF